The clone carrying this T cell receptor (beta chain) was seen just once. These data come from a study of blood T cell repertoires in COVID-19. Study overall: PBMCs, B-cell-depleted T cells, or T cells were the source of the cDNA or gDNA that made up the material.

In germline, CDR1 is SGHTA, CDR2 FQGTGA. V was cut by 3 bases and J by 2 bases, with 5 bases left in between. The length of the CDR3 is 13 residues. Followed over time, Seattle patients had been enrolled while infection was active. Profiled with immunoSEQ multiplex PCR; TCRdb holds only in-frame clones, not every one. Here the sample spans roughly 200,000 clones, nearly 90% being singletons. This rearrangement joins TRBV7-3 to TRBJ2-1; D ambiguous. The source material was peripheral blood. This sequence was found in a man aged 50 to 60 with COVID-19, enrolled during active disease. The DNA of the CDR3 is TGTGCCAGCAGCTTGTCGGCCTACAATGAGCAGTTCTTC. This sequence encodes CASSLSAYNEQFF.